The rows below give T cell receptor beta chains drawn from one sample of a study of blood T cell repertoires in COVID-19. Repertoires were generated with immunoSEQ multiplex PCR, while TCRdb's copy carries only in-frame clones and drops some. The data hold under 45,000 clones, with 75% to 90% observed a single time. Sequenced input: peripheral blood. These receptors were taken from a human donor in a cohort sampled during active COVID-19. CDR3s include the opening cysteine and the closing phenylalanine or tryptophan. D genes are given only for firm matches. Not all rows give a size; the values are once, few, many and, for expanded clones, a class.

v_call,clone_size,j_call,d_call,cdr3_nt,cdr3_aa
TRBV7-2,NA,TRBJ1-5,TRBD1,TGTGCCAGCAGCCCGTGGACAGGGGATCAGCCCCAGCATTTT,CASSPWTGDQPQHF
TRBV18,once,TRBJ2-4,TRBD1,TGTGCCAGCTCACCATCCTGGGACAGGGCTAAAAACATTCAGTACTTC,CASSPSWDRAKNIQYF
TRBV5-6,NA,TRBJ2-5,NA,TGTGCCAGCAGCTTCCTTGGGTACAGGGTAGGGCAAGAGACCCAGTACTTC,CASSFLGYRVGQETQYF
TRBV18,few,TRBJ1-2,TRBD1,TGTGCCAGCGCCCGGGACAGGGTTGATTTTAGTGGCTACACCTTC,CASARDRVDFSGYTF
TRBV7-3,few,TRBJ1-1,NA,TGTGCCAGCAGCTTAGTGGCGGGGAACACTGAAGCTTTCTTT,CASSLVAGNTEAFF
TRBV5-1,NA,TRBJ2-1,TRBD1,TGCGCCAGCAGCCCCCAGGGGGCAAACTACAATGAGCAGTTCTTC,CASSPQGANYNEQFF
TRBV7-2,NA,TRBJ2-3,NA,TGTGCCAGCAGCCAATCCTCTGGCGGTACTACAGATACGCAGTATTTT,CASSQSSGGTTDTQYF
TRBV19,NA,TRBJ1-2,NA,TGTGCCAGTAGTATAGGAGTCGGCTACACCTTC,CASSIGVGYTF
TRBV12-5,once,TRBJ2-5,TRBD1,TGTGCTAGTGGGCCGGGACAGCTCCCTCAAGAGACCCAGTACTTC,CASGPGQLPQETQYF
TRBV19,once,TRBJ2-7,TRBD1,TGTGCCAGTAGCTATAAAGGGACAGGGACATCCTACGAGCAGTACTTC,CASSYKGTGTSYEQYF
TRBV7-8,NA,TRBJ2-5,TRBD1,TGTGCCAGCAGCCCGGACAGGGGGATTAGGGAGACCCAGTACTTC,CASSPDRGIRETQYF
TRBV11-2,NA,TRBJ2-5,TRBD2,TGTGCCAGCAGCTTAGGGGCTGTGGCGGGGGGGAAAGAGACCCAGTACTTC,CASSLGAVAGGKETQYF
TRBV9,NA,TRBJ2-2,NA,TGTGCCAGCAGCGTAGGAGGTCCCCCGAACGCCGGGGAGCTGTTTTTT,CASSVGGPPNAGELFF
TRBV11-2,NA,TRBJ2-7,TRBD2,TGTGCCAGCAGCTTTACCGCTAGCGGATCCTACGAGCAGTACTTC,CASSFTASGSYEQYF
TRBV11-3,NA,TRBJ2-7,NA,TGTGCCAGCAGCTCGGTCCGGTTCTACTACGAGCAGTACTTC,CASSSVRFYYEQYF
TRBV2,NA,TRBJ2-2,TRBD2,TGTGCCAGCAGTGTTTGGCTAGCGGGTACCGGGGAGCTGTTTTTT,CASSVWLAGTGELFF
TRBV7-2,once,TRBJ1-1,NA,TGTGCCAGCAGCCCCAGGGGAGGGTTAAACACTGAAGCTTTCTTT,CASSPRGGLNTEAFF
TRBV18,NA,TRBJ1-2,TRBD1,TGTGCCAGCTCACCGGGACAGTCGGAAGGCTACACCTTC,CASSPGQSEGYTF
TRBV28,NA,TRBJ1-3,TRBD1,TGTGCCAGCAGTTTGAGGGGGCCCTGGACTGGAAACACCATATATTTT,CASSLRGPWTGNTIYF
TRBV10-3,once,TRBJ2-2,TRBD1,TGTGCCATCAGTGTCCAACAGGGGGACACCGGGGAGCTGTTTTTT,CAISVQQGDTGELFF
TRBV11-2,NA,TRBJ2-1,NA,TGTGCCAGCAGCTTAGTAGGGGGAAATGAGCAGTTCTTC,CASSLVGGNEQFF
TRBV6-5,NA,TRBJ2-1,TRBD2,TGTGCCAGCAGTTACGTCTACGGGGGGGTCTACAATGAGCAGTTCTTC,CASSYVYGGVYNEQFF
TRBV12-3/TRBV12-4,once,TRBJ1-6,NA,TGTGCCAGCAGTCCTCGGACAAATTCACCCCTCCACTTT,CASSPRTNSPLHF
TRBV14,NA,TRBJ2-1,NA,TGTGCCAGCAGCCCGGGCCCCGGCGGGTATGAGCAGTTCTTC,CASSPGPGGYEQFF
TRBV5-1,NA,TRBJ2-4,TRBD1,TGCGCCAGCAGCACCTGGACAGGGACCGCCAAAAACATTCAGTACTTC,CASSTWTGTAKNIQYF
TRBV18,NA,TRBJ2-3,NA,TGTGCCAGCTCACCACAGTTGGGCGCAGATACGCAGTATTTT,CASSPQLGADTQYF
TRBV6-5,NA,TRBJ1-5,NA,TGTGCCAGCAAGGGGCCCAATCAGCCCCAGCATTTT,CASKGPNQPQHF
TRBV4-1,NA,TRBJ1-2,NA,TGCGCCAGCAGCCAAGGGGGCGGACAACCCAACTATGGCTACACCTTC,CASSQGGGQPNYGYTF
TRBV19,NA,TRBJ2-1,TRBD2,TGTGCCAGTAGTGGCGGGAGGATCGCCCCCAATGAGCAGTTCTTC,CASSGGRIAPNEQFF